This passage covers 18 T cell receptor beta chains from one sample sequenced in a study of OX40 agonist ivuxolimab in advanced cancers. Produced via immunoSEQ multiplex PCR; TCRdb's table is partial and in-frame only. The sample records around 100,000 clones, around 93% being singletons. The source material was CD4+ or CD8+ T cells sorted from blood, sampled in a trial of the OX40 agonist ivuxolimab. These TCRs come from an adult with an advanced solid tumor such as melanoma, head and neck, liver or kidney cancer.

The J gene is TRBJ1-1, the V gene TRBV7-9; tentative D call: TRBD1 (6 bases). The germline gives CDR1 SEHNR, CDR2 FQNEAQ (reference sequence). The CDR3 is made up of 12 amino acids. Trimming removed 5 bases from V and 7 bases from J, with 11 bases in between. The CDR3 region is CASSRGGGEAFF. The CDR3 nucleotides read TGTGCCAGCAGCCGGGGGGGCGGTGAAGCTTTCTTT. Full variable domain (remainder filled in from reference TRBV7-9 and TRBJ1-1): DTGVSQNPRHKITKRGQNVTFRCDPISEHNRLYWYRQTLGQGPEFLTYFQNEAQLEKSRLLSDRFSAERPKGSFSTLEIQRTEQGDSAMYLCASSRGGGEAFFGQGTRLTVV.

The chain joins TRBV18 to TRBJ2-4, with D possibly being TRBD1 (7 bases). This CDR3 spans 15 amino acids. V was clipped by 2 bases and J by 6 bases, with 14 bases between them. CDR1 KGHSH and CDR2 LQKENI come from the germline V gene. CDR3 residues: CASSPNGGTVNIQYF. The CDR3 DNA follows: TGTGCCAGCTCACCAAACGGAGGGACAGTAAACATTCAGTACTTC.

This clone occurred once. The chain links TRBV10-3 to TRBJ2-1; 8 bases line up with TRBD1. Germline V gene lookup returns CDR1 ENHRY and CDR2 SYGVKD. J lost 8 bases, V lost 3 bases, and 6 bases had no gene match. The CDR3 is 14 amino acids. The CDR3 DNA reads TGTGCCATCAGTGATGGCAGGGGGCTCGATGAGCAGTTCTTC. It specifies CAISDGRGLDEQFF.

V usage is TRBV28 and J usage is TRBJ2-3, with a tentative D call TRBD2 (6 bases). The CDR3 is 15 residues long. The V end was cut by 5 bases, the J end by 1 base, with 13 bases between. Germline assignment: CDR1 MDHEN and CDR2 SYDVKM. DNA of the CDR3: TGTGCCAGCAGTCGGACTCGGAGGGGCACAGATACGCAGTATTTT. Translating it yields CASSRTRRGTDTQYF.

As DNA, the CDR3 is TGCAGTGCTAGAGATCAGCCCCAGCATTTT. This codes for CSARDQPQHF. V gene TRBV20-1 combines with J gene TRBJ1-5; no clear D. V shed 0 bases and J shed 6 bases, with 0 bases lying between them. CDR3 length: 10 residues. The germline V gene encodes CDR1 DFQATT and CDR2 SNEGSKA (reference sequence).

The J gene is TRBJ2-5, the V gene TRBV5-6, with 8 bases lining up with TRBD2. This CDR3 is 15 amino acids long. The germline V gene encodes CDR1 SGHDT and CDR2 YYEEEE. The V gene end was trimmed by 4 bases and the J gene end by 5 bases; junction bases not matched to a gene: 10. The CDR3 sequence is CASSLGGASGETQYF. CDR3 DNA: TGTGCCAGCAGCCTTGGTGGGGCTAGCGGGGAGACCCAGTACTTC.

This chain uses TRBV14 with TRBJ2-1; D gene ambiguous. CDR1 and CDR2 from the germline V gene are SGHDN and FVKESK. The V end lost 1 base, the J end lost 8 bases, and 3 bases lay between the germline ends. The CDR3 is made up of 11 amino acids. CDR3 in DNA: TGTGCCAGCAGCCAAGCTTATGAGCAGTTCTTC. Translation: CASSQAYEQFF.

This sequence joins TRBV18 and TRBJ2-3; D unclear. Trimming left V 0 bases short and J 3 bases short, with 1 base between. The CDR3 is 12 amino acids. The germline V gene has CDR1 KGHSH and CDR2 LQKENI. CDR3 DNA: TGTGCCAGCTCACCACCGACAGATACGCAGTATTTT. This sequence encodes CASSPPTDTQYF.

The chain uses TRBV7-6 and TRBJ2-1; 9 nucleotides align to TRBD2. Germline V CDR1 and CDR2: SGHVS, FNYEAQ. CDR3 size: 15 residues. V lost 1 base to trimming and J lost 5 bases; unmatched junction nucleotides: 3. Written as DNA, the CDR3 is TGTGCCAGCAGCTTAGAGCTAGCGGGGAACAATGAGCAGTTCTTC. This encodes CASSLELAGNNEQFF. Full variable domain (outside the CDR3, taken from reference TRBV7-6 and TRBJ2-1): GAGVSQSPRYKVTKRGQDVALRCDPISGHVSLYWYRQALGQGPEFLTYFNYEAQQDKSGLPNDRFSAERPEGSISTLTIQRTEQRDSAMYRCASSLELAGNNEQFFGPGTRLTVL.

The V call is TRBV6-5, the J call TRBJ2-1, with D possibly TRBD2 on 5 matching bases. Looked up from germline, CDR1 is MNHEY and CDR2 is SVGAGI. CDR3 length: 13 amino acids. Trimming shortened V by 5 bases and J by 4 bases, and 9 bases separated the two germline ends. The DNA of the CDR3 is TGTGCCAGCAGTCCGGGGTTTTACAATGAGCAGTTCTTC. Its translation: CASSPGFYNEQFF.

The CDR3 DNA is TGTGCCAGCAGCCGCAGCCAGTGGGGGGACAGGTACGAGCAGTACTTC. Translation: CASSRSQWGDRYEQYF. J is TRBJ2-7 and V is TRBV11-3; 8 positions agree with TRBD1. CDR1 is SGHNT, CDR2 YENEEA, per germline. The V segment lost 5 bases and the J segment 4 bases; nucleotides outside the gene matches: 13. The CDR3 contains 16 residues.

The chain recombines TRBV7-3 with TRBJ2-1; D gene unclear. Germline loops: CDR1 SGHTA, CDR2 FQGTGA. CDR3 size: 16 residues. V was shortened by 2 bases and J by 0 bases, with 11 bases between the two germline ends. CDR3 protein: CASSLLHFSSYNEQFF. CDR3 coding DNA: TGTGCCAGCAGCTTATTGCACTTTAGCTCCTACAATGAGCAGTTCTTC.

This clone was seen a single time. The chain employs TRBV19 and TRBJ1-1, with D possibly matching TRBD1 (5 bases). V shed 3 bases and J shed 2 bases, with 13 bases lying between them. There are 15 residues in the CDR3. Germline V gives CDR1 LNHDA, CDR2 SQIVND (reference sequence). DNA for the CDR3: TGTGCCAGTAGTATCCGGGGCCCCCTTAACACTGAAGCTTTCTTT. This codes for CASSIRGPLNTEAFF.

The chain recombines TRBV7-3 with TRBJ2-2; D may match TRBD1 or TRBD2 (5 bases each). CDR3 length: 13 residues. CDR1 and CDR2 (germline): SGHTA, FQGTGA. V gave up 3 bases and J gave up 6 bases, with 8 bases separating them. The CDR3 DNA sequence: TGTGCCAGCAGCTTTGGGGGTCCCGGGGAGCTGTTTTTT. Translating gives CASSFGGPGELFF.

The chain uses TRBV2 and TRBJ2-1; D tentatively reads TRBD1 or TRBD2 (6 bases each). The V gene's germline CDR1 is SNHLY and CDR2 FYNNEI. This CDR3 region has 14 residues. The V end lost 8 bases, the J end lost 0 bases, and 11 bases lay between the germline ends. CDR3 nucleotide sequence: TGTGCCAGCGACAAGGGGGGCTCCTACAATGAGCAGTTCTTC. It yields the protein CASDKGGSYNEQFF.

The chain uses TRBV6-1 and TRBJ1-5; D is unclear. Germline V gene data show CDR1 as MNHNS and CDR2 as SASEGT. This CDR3 region has 12 residues. V lost 2 bases, J lost 7 bases, and 6 bases lay in between. In DNA form, the CDR3 reads TGTGCCAGCAGTGAACCCCCCCAGCCCCAGCATTTT. Translated, it gives CASSEPPQPQHF.

The rearrangement joins TRBV19 to TRBJ1-1; D perhaps matches TRBD1 (6 bases). The CDR3 is 12 amino acids. V dropped 5 bases and J dropped 11 bases, with 15 bases sitting between them. Germline V gene data show CDR1 as LNHDA and CDR2 as SQIVND (reference sequence). The CDR3 protein is CASSETQGWAFF. CDR3 DNA: TGTGCCAGTAGTGAAACTCAGGGGTGGGCTTTCTTT.

The rearrangement joins TRBV2 to TRBJ2-7; possible D gene TRBD2, 6 bases. The CDR3 consists of 16 residues. The germline CDR1 and CDR2 sequences are SNHLY and FYNNEI. V lost 7 bases and J lost 2, with 21 bases in between. CDR3 residues: CASIPGLGSGAYEQYF. CDR3 sequence (DNA): TGTGCCAGCATTCCGGGACTGGGGAGTGGGGCCTACGAGCAGTACTTC.